These 27 T cell receptor beta chains came from one sample sequenced in a study of identical twins. TCRdb redid the calling of the 5' RACE reads with MiXCR, one entry per CDR3 protein. This table has 1.5 million to 2 million distinct CDR3 sequences, under 35% appearing once. Sample: cord blood. All receptors derive from a newborn girl in good health.

V usage is TRBV13 and J usage is TRBJ2-7; D may correspond to TRBD1 or TRBD2 (6 bases each). This CDR3 has 16 amino acids. V shed 3 bases and J shed 0 bases, with 15 bases lying between them. Looked up from germline, CDR1 is PRHDT and CDR2 is FYEKMQ (reference sequence). CDR3 bases: TGTGCCAGCAGCTTCCTACTGGGGGGCTCCTCCTACGAGCAGTACTTC. Its translation: CASSFLLGGSSYEQYF.

This chain uses TRBV20-1 with TRBJ1-5; D unresolved. The length of the CDR3 is 14 residues. Germline V gene data show CDR1 as DFQATT and CDR2 as SNEGSKA (reference sequence). The V end was cut by 0 bases, the J end by 2 bases, with 8 bases between. CDR3 protein: CSARDEWGNQPQHF. DNA of the CDR3: TGCAGTGCTAGAGATGAATGGGGCAATCAGCCCCAGCATTTT.

At least ten counts were recorded for this clonotype. V gene TRBV12-3 or TRBV12-4 combines with J gene TRBJ2-5; TRBD1 or TRBD2 may be the D gene (5 bases each). Trimming removed 6 bases at V and 3 bases at J, with 14 bases between. This CDR3 is 14 amino acids long. This CDR3 reads CASRPLRGEETQYF. The DNA for the CDR3 is TGTGCCAGCAGACCTCTACGAGGGGAAGAGACCCAGTACTTC.

This chain connects TRBV11-3 to TRBJ2-1, with TRBD2 matching 12 bases. V gave up 5 bases and J gave up 10 bases; unmatched junction bases: 9. The CDR3 covers 15 residues. Looked up from germline, CDR1 is SGHNT and CDR2 is YENEEA. DNA of the CDR3: TGTGCCAGCAGCCCTGGGACTAGCGGGCCCCAAGAGCAGTTCTTC. Its protein product is CASSPGTSGPQEQFF.

This clonotype has only one observation. The junction differs from germline at one of its ends, possibly a read error. V gene TRBV10-3 combines with J gene TRBJ1-4; perhaps TRBD1 as D (5 bases). Germline V gives CDR1 ENHRY, CDR2 SYGVKD. The CDR3 sequence is 14 residues long. The CDR3 loop is CASGRDGYNEKRFF. CDR3 DNA sequence: TGTGCCTCCGGCCGGGACGGCTATAATGAAAAACGGTTTTTT.

V gene TRBV7-9 combines with J gene TRBJ2-5, with D possibly being TRBD2 (5 bases). The germline V and J ends were trimmed by 4 bases and 1 base, with 13 bases remaining between them. The CDR3 is made up of 15 amino acids. Per the germline V gene, CDR1 is SEHNR and CDR2 is FQNEAQ (reference sequence). The CDR3 is CASSSSGRLQETQYF. The DNA of the CDR3 is TGTGCCAGCAGCTCGAGCGGACGGCTCCAAGAGACCCAGTACTTC.

The rearrangement joins TRBV15 to TRBJ2-1, with D possibly matching TRBD2 (5 bases). The last part of the DNA fits TRBJ2-7 better; the J call may be wrong. Germline V gives CDR1 LNHNV, CDR2 YYDKDF (reference sequence). The CDR3 length is 15 residues. The CDR3 DNA reads TGTGCCACCAGCATTGGGCGGGCCTCCTACAATGAGCAGTACTTC. Its protein is CATSIGRASYNEQYF.

Points on this clonotype: A read error may explain this, as a much larger clone is one base away. The final CDR3 position lacks the conserved phenylalanine or tryptophan, pointing to a likely read error. The CDR3 bases are TGCAGCGTCAGACGGATAAGCTCTGGGGCCAACGTCCTGACTTCC. Translated, it gives CSVRRISSGANVLTS. The chain carries TRBV29-1 and TRBJ2-6; D unclear. The germline V gene has CDR1 SQVTM and CDR2 ANQGSEA. Trimming removed 6 bases at V and 0 bases at J, with 12 bases between. The CDR3 has 15 amino acids.

This clonotype has more than one count but fewer than ten. This chain connects TRBV12-1 to TRBJ1-4; TRBD1, the table's D call, lacks a check against the DNA. TRBV12-1 is given as a pseudogene. The CDR3 covers 14 residues. The CDR3 reads CASSPLGGYEKLFF. In DNA form, the CDR3 reads TGTGCCAGCAGTCCCTTGGGGGGCTATGAAAAACTGTTTTTT.

The J gene is TRBJ2-7, the V gene TRBV20-1, with 11 bases that match TRBD2. Germline CDR1 reads DFQATT; CDR2 reads SNEGSKA (reference sequence). The CDR3 sequence is 14 residues long. Germline trimming cut 3 bases from V and 2 bases from J; bases unmatched to any gene: 3. The DNA of the CDR3 is TGCAGTGCTAGCCGGACTAGCGGGCCCTACGAGCAGTACTTC. Its translation is CSASRTSGPYEQYF.

V gene TRBV29-1 combines with J gene TRBJ1-2, with 8 bases aligning to TRBD1. Germline-derived CDR1 and CDR2 are SQVTM and ANQGSEA. V lost 7 bases, J lost 4 bases, and 8 bases stayed unmatched. This CDR3 is built from 13 residues. The DNA of the CDR3 is TGCAGCGCCCGGACAGGGATGGGCTATGGCTACACCTTC. Residues: CSARTGMGYGYTF.

The sample holds a few counts of this clonotype. CDR3 DNA sequence: TGTGCCAGCAGCGTCGGGACTAGCGCAGATACGCAGTATTTT. Amino acids: CASSVGTSADTQYF. This sequence joins TRBV7-2 and TRBJ2-3; 10 bases are a match to TRBD2. The CDR3 contains 14 residues. The junction had 3 bases not matched to a gene; V was cut back by 5 bases and J by 4 bases. Germline loops: CDR1 SGHTA, CDR2 FQGNSA.

The chain is built from TRBV4-1 and TRBJ2-1; 12 bases match TRBD2. CDR1 and CDR2 (germline): MGHRA, YSYEKL. The CDR3 runs to 15 residues. V gave up 0 bases and J gave up 15 bases; unmatched junction bases: 9. CDR3 coding DNA: TGCGCCAGCAGCCAAGATCTCCCCGGACTAGCGGGAACGTTCTTC. Its translation is CASSQDLPGLAGTFF.

The chain combines TRBV5-5 with TRBJ2-5; no definite D call. The ends were cut back, 0 bases at V and 11 bases at J, with 23 bases in the middle. The CDR3 runs to 16 residues. Per germline, CDR1 SGHKS and CDR2 YYEKEE (reference sequence). The CDR3 protein is CASSLAYHQVANEQYF. CDR3 DNA sequence: TGTGCCAGCAGCTTGGCCTATCACCAGGTGGCCAATGAGCAGTACTTC.

The CDR3 region is CASSFEGTAYNSPLHF. CDR3 in DNA: TGCGCCAGCAGCTTTGAGGGGACAGCCTATAATTCACCCCTCCACTTT. The rearrangement links TRBV5-1 to TRBJ1-6; 7 bases are shared with TRBD1. Germline V gene lookup returns CDR1 SGHRS and CDR2 YFSETQ. After removal of 2 bases from V and 2 bases from J, the junction contained 4 bases not matched to a gene. This CDR3 comprises 16 residues.

This chain connects TRBV27 to TRBJ2-3; tentatively, D is TRBD1 or TRBD2 (5 bases each). Germline CDR1 reads MNHEY; CDR2 reads SMNVEV (reference sequence). CDR3 length: 16 amino acids. The ends were cut back, 8 bases at V and 1 base at J, with 19 bases in the middle. CDR3 sequence reads: CASATPREGGTDTQYF. CDR3 nucleotides: TGTGCCAGCGCAACCCCCCGGGAAGGGGGCACAGATACGCAGTATTTT.

The J gene is TRBJ1-5, the V gene TRBV7-2; D is perhaps TRBD1 (6 bases). Germline V CDR1 and CDR2: SGHTA, FQGNSA. V was clipped by 7 bases and J by 0 bases, with 13 bases between them. CDR3 length: 15 amino acids. The CDR3 region has the DNA TGTGCCAGCAAATGGGACATTCTTAGCAATCAGCCCCAGCATTTT. It encodes CASKWDILSNQPQHF.

The chain recombines TRBV7-9 with TRBJ2-3; 9 nucleotides match TRBD2. Germline loops: CDR1 SEHNR, CDR2 FQNEAQ (reference sequence). CDR3 length: 17 residues. V shed 5 bases and J 2 bases; nucleotides not matched to a gene: 11. The DNA of the CDR3 is TGTGCCAGCAGCCTAGGCAGCGGGGGGAGAACCACAGATACGCAGTATTTT. Translating it yields CASSLGSGGRTTDTQYF.

This clonotype was observed a few times. V is TRBV20-1 and J is TRBJ2-5; 12 bases are shared with TRBD2. V was pared by 5 bases and J by 6 bases, with 13 bases of the junction left unmatched. CDR3 length equals 16 residues. Germline V CDR1 and CDR2: DFQATT, SNEGSKA (reference sequence). The CDR3: CSARSPTSGSTKTQYF. The CDR3 region has the DNA TGCAGTGCTCGATCGCCGACTAGCGGGAGTACGAAGACCCAGTACTTC.

This chain connects TRBV24-1 to TRBJ2-3, with TRBD2 matching over 7 bases. Looked up from germline, CDR1 is KGHDR and CDR2 is SFDVKD. The J segment lost 3 bases and the V segment lost 4 bases, leaving 9 bases of the junction unmatched. The CDR3 loop spans 16 amino acids. For the CDR3, the DNA is TGTGCCACCAGTGACCGGAAGACTAGCACGACAGATACGCAGTATTTT. Its protein product is CATSDRKTSTTDTQYF.

This clonotype has a handful of counts. This chain uses TRBV2 with TRBJ2-7; D gene unclear. The CDR3 extends over 14 amino acids. V lost 4 bases to trimming and J lost 3 bases, with 13 bases between them. The germline CDR1 and CDR2 sequences are SNHLY and FYNNEI. The CDR3: CASSGEPLGYEQYF. In DNA, the CDR3 is TGTGCCAGCAGTGGGGAACCGCTAGGCTACGAGCAGTACTTC.

The chain has TRBV20-1 and TRBJ2-7; D not resolved. The V gene's germline CDR1 is DFQATT and CDR2 SNEGSKA (reference sequence). The CDR3 runs 11 residues. The V end lost 1 base, the J end lost 7 bases, and 8 bases lay between the germline ends. For the CDR3, the DNA is TGCAGTGCTAGAGTGGGCTGGGAGCAGTACTTC. Translated: CSARVGWEQYF.

This clonotype has only a few counts. V and J are TRBV6-4 and TRBJ2-1; 8 positions match TRBD2. With V trimmed by 4 bases and J by 6 bases, 11 bases remained unmatched. Germline lookup yields CDR1 MRHNA and CDR2 SNTAGT. The CDR3 sequence is 16 residues long. The CDR3 nucleotides read TGTGCCAGCAGTGCCCGCTGGCGGGAGGTTACCAATGAGCAGTTCTTC. Amino acid sequence: CASSARWREVTNEQFF.

This sequence joins TRBV2 and TRBJ1-6, with 7 bases that match TRBD1. CDR3 size: 14 residues. CDR1 and CDR2 from the germline V gene are SNHLY and FYNNEI. Losses at the gene ends were 8 bases for V and 5 bases for J; bases not matched to a gene: 6. Here the CDR3 DNA reads TGTGCCAGCCTGGAACAGGGGCATAATTCACCCCTCCACTTT. Protein sequence: CASLEQGHNSPLHF.

The rearrangement links TRBV11-2 to TRBJ2-7, with D perhaps matching TRBD1 or TRBD2 (6 bases each). CDR3 size: 13 residues. Deletions cut 5 bases from V and 6 bases from J, with 14 bases between. CDR1 is SGHAT and CDR2 is FQNNGV in the germline V gene. The CDR3 protein is CASSPTGAVEQYF. For the CDR3, the DNA is TGTGCCAGCAGCCCGACGGGGGCGGTCGAGCAGTACTTC.

This clonotype was seen ten or more times. The chain links TRBV12-3 or TRBV12-4 to TRBJ2-7; TRBD1 aligns across 7 bases. This CDR3 is 13 amino acids long. The trim removed 10 bases at V and 3 bases at J, leaving 9 bases unmatched. The CDR3 DNA reads TGTGCCACCTCAATTCACAGGGGCTACGAGCAGTACTTC. This gives the protein CATSIHRGYEQYF.

This clonotype has only a few counts. The chain couples TRBV6-5 to TRBJ2-3, with 10 bases identical to TRBD2. The V gene's germline CDR1 is MNHEY and CDR2 SVGAGI. Unmatched junction bases numbered 8, after V lost 0 bases and J lost 5 bases. This CDR3 is 17 amino acids long. CDR3 amino acids: CASSYSSLAGVVDTQYF. Written as DNA, the CDR3 is TGTGCCAGCAGTTACTCGAGCCTAGCGGGAGTAGTAGATACGCAGTATTTT.